The sequence of this T cell receptor (beta chain) was determined in a study of metastatic and nonmetastatic thyroid tumors. Study as a whole: Repertoires from blood and tumor or nodule tissue of malignant and benign thyroid patients were compared.

Germline loops: CDR1 LGHDT, CDR2 YNNKEL (reference sequence). With V trimmed by 3 bases and J by 0 bases, 7 bases remained unmatched. The CDR3 runs 16 residues. Patients had received no treatment of any kind before thyroid surgery. At least ten counts were recorded for this clone. MiXCR reprocessed the PCR reads for TCRdb. Of over 20,000 clones in the sample, roughly 16% were seen once. This chain uses TRBV3-1 with TRBJ1-1; the match to TRBD1 covers 7 bases. This sequence was found in a female donor with papillary thyroid cancer or a benign thyroid nodule (not recorded which). Some clones in this sample may be carry-over from other donors' samples. Sequencing used tumor tissue. In DNA form, the CDR3 reads TGTGCCAGCAGCCAGATGGGACAGAGGTTGAACACTGAAGCTTTCTTT. Encoded protein: CASSQMGQRLNTEAFF.